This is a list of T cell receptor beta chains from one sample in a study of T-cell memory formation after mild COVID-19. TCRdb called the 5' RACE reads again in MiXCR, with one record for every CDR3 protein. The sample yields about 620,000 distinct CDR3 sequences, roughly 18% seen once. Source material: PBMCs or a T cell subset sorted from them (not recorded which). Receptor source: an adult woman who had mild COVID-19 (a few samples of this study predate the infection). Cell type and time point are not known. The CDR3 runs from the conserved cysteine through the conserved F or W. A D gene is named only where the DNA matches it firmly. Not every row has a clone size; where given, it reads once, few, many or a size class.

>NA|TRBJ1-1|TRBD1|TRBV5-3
TGTGCCAGAAGCTTTCAGGGGGTCTGGAACACTGAAGCTTTCTTT
CARSFQGVWNTEAFF
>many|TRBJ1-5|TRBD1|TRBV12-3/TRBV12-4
TGTGCCAGCAGTAACAGGGGTGGTCAGCCCCAGCATTTT
CASSNRGGQPQHF
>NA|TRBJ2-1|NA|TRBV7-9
TGTGCCAGCAGCCGGATAAGGTCTCAATCCTACAATGAGCAGTTCTTC
CASSRIRSQSYNEQFF
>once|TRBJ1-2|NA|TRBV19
TGTGCCAGTGGACAGTCGTACGTCTATGGCTACACCTTC
CASGQSYVYGYTF
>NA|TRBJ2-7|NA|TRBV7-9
TGTGCCAGCAGCTTAGGGGGCAGGAAGAGCTCCTACGAGCAGTACTTC
CASSLGGRKSSYEQYF
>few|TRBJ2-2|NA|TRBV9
TGTGCCAGCAGCACTACTAGTAGCGGGGAGCTGTTTTTT
CASSTTSSGELFF
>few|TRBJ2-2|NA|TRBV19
TGTGCCAGTAGTGTCATCGGCAGCGAGGACACCGGGGAGCTGTTTTTT
CASSVIGSEDTGELFF
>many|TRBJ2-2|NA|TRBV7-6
TGTGCCAGCAGCCAAGTGAACACCGGGGAGCTGTTTTTT
CASSQVNTGELFF
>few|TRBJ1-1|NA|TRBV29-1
TGCAGCGTATCAGACGCTGAAGCTTTCTTT
CSVSDAEAFF
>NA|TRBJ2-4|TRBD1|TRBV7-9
TGTGCCAGCAGCTTATTTCCCCCGGGACAGGGCCAATTACGGTACTTC
CASSLFPPGQGQLRYF
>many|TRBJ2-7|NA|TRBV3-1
TGTGCCAGCAGCCAAGCAGGGGCAAATAGAGGCGTATCCTACGAGCAGTACTTC
CASSQAGANRGVSYEQYF
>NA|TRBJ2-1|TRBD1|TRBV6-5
TGTGCCAGCAGTGTCCGGGACAGGGCTTGGGATGAGCAGTTCTTC
CASSVRDRAWDEQFF
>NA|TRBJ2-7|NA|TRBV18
TGTGCCAGCTCACCCGTCCCAGAATCCTACGAGCAGTACTTC
CASSPVPESYEQYF
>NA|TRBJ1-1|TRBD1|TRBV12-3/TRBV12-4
TGTGCCAGCAGTTTAGCCCAGGGGGTGACTGAAGCTTTCTTT
CASSLAQGVTEAFF
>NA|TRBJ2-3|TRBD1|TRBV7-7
TGTGCCAGCAGCTTAGGACAGGGGCTGGGAGATACGCAGTATTTT
CASSLGQGLGDTQYF
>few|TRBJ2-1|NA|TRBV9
TGTGCCAGCAGGGCTATCACCAATGAGCAGTTCTTC
CASRAITNEQFF
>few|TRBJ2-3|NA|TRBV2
TGTGCCAGCAGTGGCCCGGGGCTAGCGACAGATACGCAGTATTTT
CASSGPGLATDTQYF
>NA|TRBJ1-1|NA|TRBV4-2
TGTGCCAGCAGCCCTGGGACGGTGTTGGGCACTGAAGCTTTCTTT
CASSPGTVLGTEAFF
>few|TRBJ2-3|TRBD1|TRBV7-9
TGTGCCAGCAGCGTCGGGACAGGGGGCACAGATACGCAGTATTTT
CASSVGTGGTDTQYF
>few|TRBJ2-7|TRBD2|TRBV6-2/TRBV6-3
TGTGCCAGCAGTTTTGCGGGAGGGGTCGTACAGTACTTC
CASSFAGGVVQYF
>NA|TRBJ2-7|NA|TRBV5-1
TGCGCCAGCAGCTTCATGCAGGGGTCCTACGAGCAGTACTTC
CASSFMQGSYEQYF
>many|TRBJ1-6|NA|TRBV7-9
TGTGCCAGCAGCTTAGAACAGTATAATTCACCCCTCCACTTT
CASSLEQYNSPLHF
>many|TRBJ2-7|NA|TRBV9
TGTGCCAGCAGCGTAGAACCCAAGGGGTCCGAGCAGTACTTC
CASSVEPKGSEQYF
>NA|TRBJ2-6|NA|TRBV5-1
TGCGCCAGCAGCTTGTTGGGGCCTGGGGCCAACGTCCTGACTTTC
CASSLLGPGANVLTF
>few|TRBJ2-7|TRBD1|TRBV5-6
TGTGCCAGCAGGGGGAGTGGGACAGGGACCCGCTACGAGCAGTACTTC
CASRGSGTGTRYEQYF